This T cell receptor beta chain was captured in a study of T cells in Graves' hyperthyroidism and ophthalmopathy. V lost 0 bases to trimming and J lost 3 bases; unmatched junction nucleotides: 10. From germline, CDR1 is DFQATT and CDR2 SNEGSKA (reference sequence). The CDR3 extends over 16 amino acids. What was amplified from RNA transcripts were TCR beta CDR3 regions. TCR CDR3 regions were first amplified by RT-PCR with HTBI primers. TCRdb redid the calling of the multiplex PCR reads with MiXCR, one entry per CDR3 protein. The table includes hundreds of thousands of distinct CDR3 sequences, 38% detected once.

The clonotype comes from a young man with Graves' hyperthyroidism. Sequenced sample: blood. The genes are TRBV20-1 and TRBJ2-7, with 8 bases fitting TRBD1. The CDR3, as DNA: TGCAGTGCTAGAGACTACCAACAGGGGGTAGTCTACGAGCAGTACTTC. Its translation: CSARDYQQGVVYEQYF.